These T cell receptor beta chains were read from a single sample in a study of shared clonotypes between healthy human individuals. The method was immunoSEQ multiplex PCR; TCRdb's version includes in-frame clones alone and lacks a portion of them. The data hold about 480,000 clones, with 79% observed a single time. Sequences were obtained from PBMCs. Source of these receptors: a woman aged 40-49 years in good health. Some clones in this sample may be carry-over from other donors' samples. Each CDR3 is given with its conserved first and last residue. D genes are given only for firm matches. A clone size is listed for some rows: how often the clone was seen (once, few, many), or a class if it is expanded.

J: TRBJ2-1
D: TRBD2
size: few
V: TRBV6-4
CDR3: CATSRASGSDEQFF
DNA: TGTGCCACCTCCCGGGCTAGCGGGAGTGATGAGCAGTTCTTC

J: TRBJ2-7
D: -
size: -
V: TRBV28
CDR3: CASTQGGTPYEQYF
DNA: TGTGCCAGCACCCAAGGGGGAACTCCTTACGAGCAGTACTTC

J: TRBJ1-1
D: -
size: few
V: TRBV29-1
CDR3: CSVEDSTLLVAFF
DNA: TGCAGCGTCGAGGACAGTACCCTCCTGGTAGCTTTCTTT

J: TRBJ2-3
D: -
size: -
V: TRBV5-4
CDR3: CASSLAASTDTQYF
DNA: TGTGCCAGCAGCTTGGCCGCCAGCACAGATACGCAGTATTTT

J: TRBJ2-7
D: -
size: -
V: TRBV7-8
CDR3: CASSRMTGLQYF
DNA: TGTGCCAGCAGCAGGATGACGGGATTGCAGTACTTC

J: TRBJ1-2
D: -
size: -
V: TRBV28
CDR3: CASSPGGHNYGYTF
DNA: TGTGCCAGCAGTCCCGGGGGCCATAACTATGGCTACACCTTC

J: TRBJ1-4
D: -
size: -
V: TRBV7-8
CDR3: CASSLAGTTNEKLFF
DNA: TGTGCCAGCAGCTTAGCGGGGACAACTAATGAAAAACTGTTTTTT

J: TRBJ2-2
D: TRBD2
size: -
V: TRBV7-3
CDR3: CASSPSGAGLTGELFF
DNA: TGTGCCAGCAGCCCCTCGGGAGCGGGACTCACCGGGGAGCTGTTTTTT

J: TRBJ2-2
D: -
size: -
V: TRBV19
CDR3: CASRAPWEELFF
DNA: TGTGCCAGTAGAGCCCCCTGGGAGGAGCTGTTTTTT

J: TRBJ2-7
D: -
size: -
V: TRBV7-2
CDR3: CASSGTTSDYEQYF
DNA: TGTGCCAGCTCTGGGACGACGAGTGACTACGAGCAGTACTTC

J: TRBJ2-2
D: -
size: -
V: TRBV9
CDR3: CASSVADLTGELFF
DNA: TGTGCCAGCAGCGTAGCGGACCTAACCGGGGAGCTGTTTTTT

J: TRBJ2-3
D: TRBD2
size: -
V: TRBV7-9
CDR3: CALGEGMLDTQYF
DNA: TGTGCCTTGGGGGAGGGGATGTTAGATACGCAGTATTTT

J: TRBJ2-1
D: -
size: once
V: TRBV7-2
CDR3: CAGENGGRSEQFF
DNA: TGTGCCGGCGAAAACGGGGGGCGGAGTGAGCAGTTCTTC

J: TRBJ1-4
D: TRBD1
size: -
V: TRBV7-9
CDR3: CASSRGGQGSEKLFF
DNA: TGTGCCAGCAGCCGAGGGGGACAGGGGAGCGAAAAACTGTTTTTT

J: TRBJ1-4
D: -
size: once
V: TRBV4-3
CDR3: CASSNGYRGEKLFF
DNA: TGCGCCAGCAGCAACGGGTACAGAGGTGAAAAACTGTTTTTT

J: TRBJ1-5
D: -
size: few
V: TRBV18
CDR3: CASSPGIDQPQHF
DNA: TGTGCCAGCTCACCAGGTATAGATCAGCCCCAGCATTTT

J: TRBJ2-6
D: -
size: -
V: TRBV19
CDR3: CASSISGQGLVTGANVLTF
DNA: TGTGCCAGTAGTATAAGCGGGCAGGGGCTGGTTACTGGGGCCAACGTCCTGACTTTC

J: TRBJ2-1
D: -
size: -
V: TRBV4-2
CDR3: CASSQVEAEQFF
DNA: TGTGCCAGCAGCCAAGTTGAGGCGGAGCAGTTCTTC

J: TRBJ2-1
D: TRBD1
size: few
V: TRBV27
CDR3: CASSSPAGTGTREQFF
DNA: TGTGCCAGCAGTTCCCCCGCCGGGACAGGGACGAGGGAGCAGTTCTTC

J: TRBJ1-2
D: -
size: -
V: TRBV28
CDR3: CASSFYFYGYTF
DNA: TGTGCCAGCAGTTTTTACTTCTATGGCTACACCTTC

J: TRBJ2-7
D: -
size: -
V: TRBV6-6
CDR3: CASRPRGGYYEQYF
DNA: TGTGCCAGCAGACCCCGAGGGGGGTACTACGAGCAGTACTTC

J: TRBJ2-3
D: TRBD1
size: -
V: TRBV28
CDR3: CASSSGTGGSTDTQYF
DNA: TGTGCCAGCAGTTCCGGGACAGGGGGCTCCACAGATACGCAGTATTTT

J: TRBJ2-1
D: -
size: -
V: TRBV7-6
CDR3: CASSLSYNEQFF
DNA: TGTGCCAGCAGCTTAAGTTACAATGAGCAGTTCTTC

J: TRBJ2-5
D: -
size: once
V: TRBV2
CDR3: CASRRGQQETQYF
DNA: TGTGCCAGCAGGCGGGGACAGCAAGAGACCCAGTACTTC

J: TRBJ1-5
D: -
size: -
V: TRBV5-6
CDR3: CASSSGHIQPQHF
DNA: TGTGCCAGCAGCTCCGGACATATTCAGCCCCAGCATTTT

J: TRBJ2-5
D: TRBD2
size: -
V: TRBV6-5
CDR3: CASSYSPSGGSETQYF
DNA: TGTGCCAGCAGTTACTCGCCTAGCGGGGGATCAGAGACCCAGTACTTC

J: TRBJ2-1
D: TRBD1
size: -
V: TRBV10-1
CDR3: CASSLTGTGGVGNEQFF
DNA: TGCGCCAGCAGTTTAACCGGGACAGGGGGGGTCGGTAATGAGCAGTTCTTC

J: TRBJ1-2
D: TRBD1
size: -
V: TRBV27
CDR3: CASSPHPQGIYGYTF
DNA: TGTGCCAGCAGTCCCCACCCACAGGGGATCTATGGCTACACCTTC

J: TRBJ2-1
D: TRBD2
size: -
V: TRBV5-4
CDR3: CASSLGLAGRNEQFF
DNA: TGTGCCAGCAGCTTGGGACTAGCGGGCCGCAATGAGCAGTTCTTC

J: TRBJ1-1
D: -
size: -
V: TRBV19
CDR3: CASKTGNTEAFF
DNA: TGTGCCTCCAAGACAGGTAATACTGAAGCTTTCTTT

J: TRBJ2-7
D: -
size: -
V: TRBV7-8
CDR3: CASSLGRRGSYEQYF
DNA: TGTGCCAGCAGCTTAGGCCGGCGGGGATCCTACGAGCAGTACTTC

J: TRBJ2-3
D: TRBD2
size: -
V: TRBV27
CDR3: CASSSSRLAGDPDTQYF
DNA: TGTGCCAGCAGCTCTTCCCGTCTAGCGGGAGACCCAGATACGCAGTATTTT

J: TRBJ1-4
D: -
size: -
V: TRBV11-2
CDR3: CASSSGGGKLFF
DNA: TGTGCCAGCAGCTCCGGTGGTGGAAAACTGTTTTTT

J: TRBJ2-1
D: -
size: -
V: TRBV15
CDR3: CATSRDLTPGINEQFF
DNA: TGTGCCACCAGCAGGGACTTGACACCGGGCATCAATGAGCAGTTCTTC

J: TRBJ2-7
D: TRBD2
size: -
V: TRBV28
CDR3: CASSSLAGGSYEQYF
DNA: TGTGCCAGCAGTTCCCTAGCGGGGGGCTCCTACGAGCAGTACTTC

J: TRBJ1-2
D: -
size: -
V: TRBV7-2
CDR3: CASSLVTGGGYGYTF
DNA: TGTGCCAGCAGCTTAGTCACCGGGGGGGGCTATGGCTACACCTTC

J: TRBJ2-5
D: TRBD2
size: -
V: TRBV4-2
CDR3: CASSQDGTSGSGETQYF
DNA: TGTGCCAGCAGCCAAGACGGGACTAGCGGGAGTGGCGAGACCCAGTACTTC

J: TRBJ2-5
D: -
size: -
V: TRBV30
CDR3: CAWSVPGPTFRRRFQETQYF
DNA: TGTGCCTGGAGTGTACCCGGGCCCACTTTTCGTCGGCGCTTTCAAGAGACCCAGTACTTC

J: TRBJ2-1
D: TRBD2
size: -
V: TRBV28
CDR3: CASSPTSVNEQFF
DNA: TGTGCCAGCAGCCCTACTAGCGTGAATGAGCAGTTCTTC

J: TRBJ2-1
D: TRBD1
size: -
V: TRBV11-1
CDR3: CASSLDQTGYYNEQFF
DNA: TGTGCCAGCAGCTTAGACCAGACAGGGTACTACAATGAGCAGTTCTTC

J: TRBJ2-2
D: -
size: -
V: TRBV16
CDR3: CASSQLGLNTGELFF
DNA: TGTGCCAGCAGCCAATTGGGATTAAACACCGGGGAGCTGTTTTTT

J: TRBJ2-4
D: -
size: few
V: TRBV6-6
CDR3: CASSLPAENIQYF
DNA: TGTGCCAGCAGTTTGCCGGCCGAAAACATTCAGTACTTC

J: TRBJ2-7
D: -
size: -
V: TRBV18
CDR3: CASSSTSTPYEQYF
DNA: TGTGCCAGCTCGAGCACTTCTACACCCTACGAGCAGTACTTC

J: TRBJ1-4
D: -
size: once
V: TRBV21-1
CDR3: CASSKSEDKRRAANEKLFF
DNA: TGTGCCAGCAGCAAATCGGAAGACAAGAGACGGGCAGCTAATGAAAAACTGTTTTTT

J: TRBJ1-1
D: -
size: -
V: TRBV19
CDR3: CASSIERTEAFF
DNA: TGTGCCAGTAGTATAGAGAGAACTGAAGCTTTCTTT

J: TRBJ2-7
D: TRBD2
size: -
V: TRBV19
CDR3: CASSPTSGGRGEQYF
DNA: TGTGCCAGTAGCCCGACTAGCGGGGGCAGGGGGGAGCAGTACTTC

J: TRBJ1-2
D: -
size: -
V: TRBV5-1
CDR3: CASSLFRGSDYGYTF
DNA: TGCGCCAGCAGCTTGTTTCGGGGCTCGGACTATGGCTACACCTTC

J: TRBJ1-5
D: -
size: -
V: TRBV19
CDR3: CASSITRVSNQPQHF
DNA: TGTGCCAGTAGTATAACCAGGGTCAGCAATCAGCCCCAGCATTTT

J: TRBJ2-5
D: -
size: few
V: TRBV7-8
CDR3: CASSLGRRETQYF
DNA: TGTGCCAGCAGCTTAGGGCGTCGGGAGACCCAGTACTTC